What follows describes a single T cell receptor (beta chain). This sample is part of a study of control samples from healthy donors and cancer patients. Germline V gene lookup returns CDR1 SGHAT and CDR2 FQNNGV. Trimming stripped 5 bases from V and 6 bases from J, with 10 bases between. The CDR3 runs to 12 residues. Repertoires were generated with immunoSEQ multiplex PCR, while TCRdb's copy carries only in-frame clones and drops some. The sample lists 150,000 to 180,000 clones; roughly 94% were seen once. This chain uses TRBV11-2 with TRBJ1-1; D possibly corresponds to TRBD1 (6 bases). Sequences were obtained from blood. This sequence was found in a man between 35 and 55 years old in good health. CDR3 sequence (DNA): TGTGCCAGCAGCCCACAGGGCTCTGAAGCTTTCTTT. This sequence encodes CASSPQGSEAFF.